This T cell receptor (beta chain) was sequenced for a study of identical twins. V was shortened by 3 bases and J by 0 bases, with 15 bases between the two germline ends. Germline values: CDR1 DFQATT, CDR2 SNEGSKA (reference sequence). The CDR3 has 15 residues. TCRdb itself ran the 5' RACE reads through MiXCR, one entry per CDR3 protein. This table holds some 500,000 distinct CDR3 sequences, roughly a fifth found once. Study-wide results and limits: Insertions ran lower in abundant cord blood beta clonotypes, though not in memory repertoires.

As concerns this clonotype: What it recognizes is unknown.

This same sample was also taken into another study, of T cells expressing NK-cell markers.

The TCR originated in a woman under 30 in good health. The chain has TRBV20-1 and TRBJ2-7; D possibly corresponds to TRBD2 (6 bases). Sequenced material: CD4+ T cells sorted from blood. DNA for the CDR3: TGCAGTGCTAGCGACCGTACGGGGGTCTCCTACGAGCAGTACTTC. Amino acid sequence: CSASDRTGVSYEQYF.